What follows are 10 T cell receptor beta chains derived from one specimen sequenced in a study of Graves' ophthalmopathy and Graves' hyperthyroidism. Beta-chain TCR CDR3 regions were amplified from RNA transcripts. First-round RT-PCR used HTBI primers; second-round multiplex PCR followed. TCRdb reprocessed the multiplex PCR reads with MiXCR, giving one entry per CDR3 protein. The table has around 340,000 distinct CDR3 sequences, 17% seen once. The sample consisted of peripheral blood. The receptor source for this set is an adult man with Graves' ophthalmopathy.

This clonotype was observed once. With a much larger clone just one base away, this may be a read error. This chain connects TRBV5-1 to TRBJ2-2; the D gene could be TRBD1 or TRBD2 (6 bases each). The CDR3 is made up of 17 amino acids. Looked up from germline, CDR1 is SGHRS and CDR2 is YFSETQ. The V and J ends lost 1 base and 4 bases respectively, with 17 bases between them. This CDR3 reads CASSLSPRGVGTGELFF. CDR3 nucleotide sequence: TGCGCCAGCAGCTTGTCCCCGAGGGGGGTAGGCACCGGGGAGCTGTTTTTT.

This clonotype was seen ten or more times. The V call is TRBV27, the J call TRBJ1-5; 7 bases are shared with TRBD1. The CDR3 runs to 15 residues. V lost 6 bases to trimming and J lost 11 bases; unmatched junction nucleotides: 16. Germline CDR1 is MNHEY and CDR2 is SMNVEV (reference sequence). The CDR3, as DNA: TGTGCCAGCAGAGCTACAGGGGCCGGGACATTGGCCCAGCATTTT. This encodes CASRATGAGTLAQHF.

This clonotype showed up many times. The chain uses TRBV14 and TRBJ2-7, with 7 bases fitting TRBD1. Germline V gene data show CDR1 as SGHDN and CDR2 as FVKESK. The trim removed 2 bases at V and 4 bases at J, leaving 5 bases unmatched. CDR3 length equals 14 residues. The CDR3 here is CASSQTGVQYEQYF. In nucleotides, the CDR3 is TGTGCCAGCAGCCAAACAGGGGTTCAATACGAGCAGTACTTC.

This chain links TRBV6-5 with TRBJ1-6; no reliable D call. Between the trimmed V and J ends, which lost 0 bases and 5 bases, there was a span of 11 bases. From germline, CDR1 is MNHEY and CDR2 SVGAGI. CDR3 length: 16 residues. The CDR3: CASSYSNWPNNSPLHF. The CDR3 DNA sequence: TGTGCCAGCAGTTACTCGAATTGGCCCAATAATTCACCCCTCCACTTT.

A remark on this clonotype: Relative to the germline gene, one junction end is altered; a read error may explain this. V usage is TRBV13 and J usage is TRBJ1-2; D is undetermined. The CDR3 is 14 residues long. CDR1 is PRHDT, CDR2 FYEKMQ, per germline (reference sequence). As DNA, the CDR3 is TGTGCCAGCAGCATCGTAGGGAGGCCCTATGGCTACAACTTC. This gives the protein CASSIVGRPYGYNF.

The table lists this clonotype with many counts. This chain links TRBV10-3 with TRBJ2-5; D possibly matches TRBD1 or TRBD2 (6 bases each). Germline assignment: CDR1 ENHRY and CDR2 SYGVKD. V was shortened by 6 bases and J by 1 base, with 9 bases between the two germline ends. This CDR3 has 13 residues. This chain's CDR3 is CAIRGGPQETQYF. In DNA, the CDR3 is TGTGCCATCAGGGGGGGCCCCCAAGAGACCCAGTACTTC.

This clonotype was seen at least ten times. The chain has TRBV30 and TRBJ1-2, with D tentatively TRBD1 (6 bases). Germline V gene data show CDR1 as GTSNPN and CDR2 as SVGIG (reference sequence). The CDR3 has 13 residues. The V end lost 3 bases, the J end lost 7 bases, and 15 bases lay between the germline ends. The CDR3 coding sequence is TGTGCCTGGAGGAGCGGGAGGGGGTTTGGCTACACCTTC. It is translated as CAWRSGRGFGYTF.

This clonotype was seen ten or more times. The rearrangement joins TRBV29-1 to TRBJ2-5; D perhaps matches TRBD2 (6 bases). The CDR3 extends over 14 amino acids. Germline values: CDR1 SQVTM, CDR2 ANQGSEA. V dropped 6 bases and J dropped 0 bases, with 14 bases sitting between them. CDR3 sequence: CSVAGRTNQETQYF. CDR3 DNA sequence: TGCAGCGTCGCGGGGAGGACAAACCAAGAGACCCAGTACTTC. The full variable domain, in which reference TRBV29-1 and TRBJ2-5 provide the parts outside the CDR3, is SAVISQKPSRDICQRGTSLTIQCQVDSQVTMMFWYRQQPGQSLTLIATANQGSEATYESGFVIDKFPISRPNLTFSTLTVSNMSPEDSSIYLCSVAGRTNQETQYFGPGTRLLVL.

This clonotype has a count of ten or more. V and J are TRBV7-2 and TRBJ1-1, with 7 bases aligning to TRBD1. Germline loops: CDR1 SGHTA, CDR2 FQGNSA. The CDR3 covers 14 residues. The ends lost 5 bases at V and 4 bases at J; junction bases unmatched: 7. CDR3 in DNA: TGTGCCAGCAGCATATACCGGGACAGCACTGAAGCTTTCTTT. Its protein product is CASSIYRDSTEAFF. Supplemented by reference TRBV7-2 and TRBJ1-1, the full variable domain reads GAGVSQSPSNKVTEKGKDVELRCDPISGHTALYWYRQSLGQGLEFLIYFQGNSAPDKSGLPSDRFSAERTGGSVSTLTIQRTQQEDSAVYLCASSIYRDSTEAFFGQGTRLTVV.

This clonotype has a count of ten or more. The V call is TRBV5-1, the J call TRBJ2-5; a possible D gene is TRBD2 (6 bases). CDR1 and CDR2 from the germline V gene are SGHRS and YFSETQ. This CDR3 comprises 14 residues. Deletions cut 4 bases from V and 2 bases from J, with 12 bases between. This CDR3 reads CASSRLALQETQYF. In nucleotides, the CDR3 is TGCGCCAGCAGCCGGCTAGCGCTGCAAGAGACCCAGTACTTC.